Shown below are 18 T cell receptor beta chains from a single sample sequenced in a study of blood T cell repertoires in COVID-19. Assay: immunoSEQ multiplex PCR; the TCRdb copy retains only in-frame clones and omits some. The sample carries 15,000 to 20,000 clones, about 90% recorded once. The source material was peripheral blood. Receptor source: a human donor in a cohort sampled during active COVID-19.

The chain recombines TRBV9 with TRBJ1-3; TRBD1 aligns across 9 bases. V dropped 3 bases and J dropped 4; count of bases not matched to a gene: 5. The CDR3 runs to 15 residues. Germline V gives CDR1 SGDLS, CDR2 YYNGEE. CDR3: CASSAWGTGGNTIYF. CDR3 DNA sequence: TGTGCCAGCAGCGCCTGGGGGACAGGGGGAAACACCATATATTTT.

This clone was recorded once. The DNA for the CDR3 is TGTGCCAGCAGCTTCATCAGACACCAGAGGGATGAGCAGTTCTTC. Residues: CASSFIRHQRDEQFF. This sequence joins TRBV11-2 and TRBJ2-1, with D tentatively TRBD2 (5 bases). The CDR3 runs 15 residues. Trimming cost V 3 bases and J 8 bases, with 17 bases left between them. Germline lookup yields CDR1 SGHAT and CDR2 FQNNGV.

CDR3 DNA sequence: TGTGCCAGCAGCTGGGGGGGACCCCTCGCAGATACGCAGTATTTT. Protein: CASSWGGPLADTQYF. V is TRBV2 and J is TRBJ2-3, with 7 positions matching TRBD2. The CDR3 covers 15 residues. The J segment lost 4 bases and the V segment lost 6 bases, leaving 10 bases of the junction unmatched. Germline CDR1 is SNHLY and CDR2 is FYNNEI.

This sequence joins TRBV5-1 and TRBJ2-2; TRBD2 might be the D (6 bases). The CDR3 consists of 15 residues. The germline V and J ends were trimmed by 2 bases and 3 bases, with 11 bases remaining between them. Germline assignment: CDR1 SGHRS and CDR2 YFSETQ. CDR3 DNA: TGCGCCAGCAGCTTTTCCGGGAGCGACACCGGGGAGCTGTTTTTT. Translated: CASSFSGSDTGELFF.

The V call is TRBV28, the J call TRBJ1-1; D unresolved. Germline V CDR1 and CDR2: MDHEN, SYDVKM. This CDR3 has 12 residues. The V gene lost 8 bases and the J gene lost 8 bases, with 15 bases spanning the gap. CDR3 sequence (DNA): TGTGCCAGCTCAACCCTCCATCGGGAAGCTTTCTTT. It specifies CASSTLHREAFF.

The chain has TRBV7-9 and TRBJ2-1; the match to TRBD2 covers 12 bases. The J segment lost 5 bases and the V segment lost 4 bases, leaving 9 bases of the junction unmatched. The germline CDR1 and CDR2 sequences are SEHNR and FQNEAQ (reference sequence). The CDR3 runs 17 residues. The chain's CDR3 is CASSSLRLAGAHNEQFF. The CDR3 coding sequence is TGTGCCAGCAGCTCCCTTCGACTAGCGGGAGCCCACAATGAGCAGTTCTTC.

The chain links TRBV5-1 to TRBJ2-7; TRBD2 might be the D (5 bases). Trimming shortened V by 0 bases and J by 6 bases, and 7 bases separated the two germline ends. The CDR3 contains 12 residues. Germline CDR1 is SGHRS and CDR2 is YFSETQ. This CDR3 is CASSLGGIEQYF. The CDR3 coding sequence is TGCGCCAGCAGCTTGGGAGGGATCGAGCAGTACTTC. The whole variable domain, remainder taken from reference TRBV5-1 and TRBJ2-7, is KAGVTQTPRYLIKTRGQQVTLSCSPISGHRSVSWYQQTPGQGLQFLFEYFSETQRNKGNFPGRFSGRQFSNSRSEMNVSTLELGDSALYLCASSLGGIEQYFGPGTRLTVT.

The chain recombines TRBV3-1 (or the pseudogene TRBV3-2) with TRBJ2-1; 8 nucleotides line up with TRBD2. V gave up 4 bases and J gave up 8 bases; unmatched junction bases: 13. The CDR3 is made up of 16 amino acids. Germline CDR1 LGHDT, CDR2 YNNKEL (reference sequence). Written as DNA, the CDR3 is TGTGCCAGCAGCCCAGAGGCCAGCGGGAGTGGGGATGAGCAGTTCTTC. Encoded protein: CASSPEASGSGDEQFF.

CDR3: CASSFSDNLQETQYF. CDR3 DNA: TGTGCCAGCAGTTTTAGTGACAACCTACAAGAGACCCAGTACTTC. J is TRBJ2-5 and V is TRBV28; no clear D gene. The CDR3 contains 15 residues. Trimming left V 3 bases short and J 2 bases short, with 13 bases between. Germline V lookup: CDR1 MDHEN, CDR2 SYDVKM.

The rearrangement links TRBV5-1 to TRBJ1-2; the D gene is possibly TRBD1 (5 bases). Germline CDR1 reads SGHRS; CDR2 reads YFSETQ. V lost 1 base to trimming and J lost 2 bases, with 15 bases between them. This CDR3 has 16 amino acids. The CDR3 protein is CASSLREGEANYGYTF. For the CDR3, the DNA is TGCGCCAGCAGCTTGCGGGAAGGGGAGGCGAACTATGGCTACACCTTC. The full variable domain, in which reference TRBV5-1 and TRBJ1-2 provide the parts outside the CDR3, is KAGVTQTPRYLIKTRGQQVTLSCSPISGHRSVSWYQQTPGQGLQFLFEYFSETQRNKGNFPGRFSGRQFSNSRSEMNVSTLELGDSALYLCASSLREGEANYGYTFGSGTRLTVV.

The rearrangement uses TRBV19 and TRBJ2-5; D may be TRBD2 (7 bases). Per the germline V gene, CDR1 is LNHDA and CDR2 is SQIVND (reference sequence). The V and J ends lost 7 bases and 4 bases respectively, with 13 bases between them. The CDR3 is 13 residues long. In DNA, the CDR3 is TGTGCCAGTAAACAGGGAGGGGGAGAGACCCAGTACTTC. It is translated as CASKQGGGETQYF.

The chain recombines TRBV14 with TRBJ2-7; 7 bases align to TRBD2. Germline values: CDR1 SGHDN, CDR2 FVKESK. The ends lost 5 bases at V and 2 bases at J; junction bases unmatched: 3. The CDR3 sequence is 13 residues long. The CDR3 nucleotides read TGTGCCAGCAGCTTCGGGACTACCTACGAGCAGTACTTC. Translating it yields CASSFGTTYEQYF.

The chain uses TRBV3-1 (or the pseudogene TRBV3-2) and TRBJ2-3; the D is unclear. This CDR3 has 15 amino acids. Germline CDR1 and CDR2: LGHDT and YNNKEL (reference sequence). V shed 0 bases and J shed 2 bases, with 9 bases lying between them. In DNA form, the CDR3 reads TGTGCCAGCAGCCAAGATATCCTTCCCACAGATACGCAGTATTTT. Protein product: CASSQDILPTDTQYF.

J is TRBJ1-2 and V is TRBV4-1; 10 nucleotides align to TRBD1. Trimming took 4 bases from V and 6 from J; bases not matched to a gene: 5. The CDR3 contains 14 residues. Per the germline V gene, CDR1 is MGHRA and CDR2 is YSYEKL. The CDR3 sequence is CASSRPGTGDGYTF. The CDR3 DNA reads as TGCGCCAGCAGCCGCCCCGGGACAGGGGATGGCTACACCTTC.

The chain carries TRBV5-1 and TRBJ2-1; perhaps TRBD2 as D (7 bases). This CDR3 has 14 residues. With 0 bases removed from V and 8 bases from J, the gap between germline ends came to 12 bases. CDR1 and CDR2 from the germline V gene are SGHRS and YFSETQ. This CDR3 reads CASSLEGGGYEQFF. The DNA for the CDR3 is TGCGCCAGCAGCTTGGAGGGGGGAGGGTATGAGCAGTTCTTC.

The gene calls are TRBV6-5 and TRBJ2-3; D gene uncertain. The V end was cut by 0 bases, the J end by 1 base, with 8 bases between. This CDR3 has 15 amino acids. From germline, CDR1 is MNHEY and CDR2 SVGAGI. The CDR3 sequence is CASSYSSQGTDTQYF. As DNA, the CDR3 is TGTGCCAGCAGTTACTCGAGCCAGGGCACAGATACGCAGTATTTT.

The CDR3 DNA sequence: TGTGCCAGCAATCCCGCGGGTGGGCGAGAGACCCAGTACTTC. Translated: CASNPAGGRETQYF. This chain uses TRBV28 with TRBJ2-5, with D perhaps TRBD2 (5 bases). Germline V gene sequence: CDR1 MDHEN, CDR2 SYDVKM. The V end was cut by 7 bases, the J end by 4 bases, with 16 bases between. The CDR3 extends over 14 amino acids. The complete variable domain, with remaining parts taken from reference TRBV28 and TRBJ2-5, reads DVKVTQSSRYLVKRTGEKVFLECVQDMDHENMFWYRQDPGLGLRLIYFSYDVKMKEKGDIPEGYSVSREKKERFSLILESASTNQTSMYLCASNPAGGRETQYFGPGTRLLVL.

The J gene is TRBJ2-1, the V gene TRBV11-3, with 8 bases aligning to TRBD1. After removal of 1 base from V and 9 bases from J, the junction contained 8 bases not matched to a gene. Germline V gene data show CDR1 as SGHNT and CDR2 as YENEEA. The CDR3 is made up of 15 amino acids. The CDR3 spells CASSLGQGAKIEQFF. The CDR3 nucleotides read TGTGCCAGCAGCTTAGGGCAGGGGGCTAAAATTGAGCAGTTCTTC.